This record concerns one TCR beta chain sequence. Germline CDR1 reads LGHDT; CDR2 reads YNNKEL (reference sequence). Trimming removed 4 bases from V and 5 bases from J; junction bases left unmatched: 11. This CDR3 has 17 residues. Authors' processing steps: Quantification of nucleated cells was approximated via reference gene primer amplification. Profiling relied on immunoSEQ multiplex PCR, and the TCRdb table lists in-frame clones only, not all of them. Clonal size and the V and J genes are those of that table, whereas D and trimming came from the DNA. This sample has about 76,000 clones; approximately 80% occur once, and the top ten carry 18%. This sample was taken from a study of blood T cell repertoires in COVID-19. Whole-study context: Both acute and convalescent COVID-19 samples were obtained from the United States, Italy and Spain. In each case, the material was cDNA or gDNA derived from T cells, B-cell-depleted T cells, or PBMCs.

The TCR was taken from a woman between 55 and 75 years old with acute or convalescent COVID-19. The chain combines TRBV3-1 (or the pseudogene TRBV3-2) with TRBJ2-5, with 12 bases lining up with TRBD2. The specimen sequenced was peripheral blood. Written as DNA, the CDR3 is TGTGCCAGCAGCCCCCGACTAGCGGGGGATCGTCGGGAGACCCAGTACTTC. It codes for CASSPRLAGDRRETQYF.